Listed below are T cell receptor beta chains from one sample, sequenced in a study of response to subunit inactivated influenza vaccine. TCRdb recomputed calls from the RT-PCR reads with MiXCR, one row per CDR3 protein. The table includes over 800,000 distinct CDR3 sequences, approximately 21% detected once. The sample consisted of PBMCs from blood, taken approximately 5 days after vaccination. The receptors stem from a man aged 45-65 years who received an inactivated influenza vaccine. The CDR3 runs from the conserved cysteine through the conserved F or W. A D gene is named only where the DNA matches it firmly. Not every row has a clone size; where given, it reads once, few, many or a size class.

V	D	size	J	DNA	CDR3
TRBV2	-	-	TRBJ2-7	TGTGCCAGCAAACGGGTCGAGCAGTACTTC	CASKRVEQYF
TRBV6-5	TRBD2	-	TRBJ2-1	TGTGCCAGCAGTAAGGGACTAGGTCTGTTCTTC	CASSKGLGLFF
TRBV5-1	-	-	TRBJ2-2	TGCGCCAGCACCAGGGACGGTACGAACACCGGGGAGCTGTTTTTT	CASTRDGTNTGELFF
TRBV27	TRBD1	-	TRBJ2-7	TGTGCCAGCCAACCGGTCCGGGGGACAGGGCTCTACGAGCAGTACTTC	CASQPVRGTGLYEQYF
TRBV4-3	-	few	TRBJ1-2	TGCGCCAGCAGCCAGGGAGCCAGAAGCTATGGCTACACCTTC	CASSQGARSYGYTF
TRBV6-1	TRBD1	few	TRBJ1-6	TGTGCCAGCAGTGACCGGACAGGGAATAATTCACCCCTCCACTTT	CASSDRTGNNSPLHF
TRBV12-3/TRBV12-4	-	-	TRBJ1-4	TGTGCCAGCAGTTTGGTGGTGAAGAATGAAAAACTGTTTTTT	CASSLVVKNEKLFF
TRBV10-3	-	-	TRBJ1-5	TGTGCCATCAGTGAATCTGGGGGCAATCAGCCCCAGCATTTT	CAISESGGNQPQHF
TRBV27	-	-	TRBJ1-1	TGTGCCAGCAGTTCATCGACAGTGTTGAACACTGAAGCTTTCTTT	CASSSSTVLNTEAFF
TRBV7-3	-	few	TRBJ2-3	TGTGCCAGCAGCCCGGGACTTTCGTCCACAGATACGCAGTATTTT	CASSPGLSSTDTQYF
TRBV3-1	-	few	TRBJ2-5	TGTGCCAGCAGCCAAGATTGGCGGGGAAGAGAGACCCAGTACTTC	CASSQDWRGRETQYF
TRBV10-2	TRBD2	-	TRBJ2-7	TGCGCCAGCAGTGTTCGACTAGCGGAGGTCTCCTACGAGCAGTACTTC	CASSVRLAEVSYEQYF
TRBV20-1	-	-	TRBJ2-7	TGCAGTGCTAGAGACGGGACAAAACCTACCTACGAGCAGTACTTC	CSARDGTKPTYEQYF
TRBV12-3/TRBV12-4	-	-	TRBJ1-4	TGTGCCAGCAGTTCCTCCGGGGGCACTAATGAAAAACTGTTTTTT	CASSSSGGTNEKLFF
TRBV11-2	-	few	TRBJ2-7	TGTGCCAGCAGCTTAGTATCATGGGGCGTCTCAAGCCCCTACGAGCAGTACTTC	CASSLVSWGVSSPYEQYF
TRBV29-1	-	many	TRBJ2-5	TGCAGCGTTGAAGATAGTGGCCACCAAGAGACCCAGTACTTC	CSVEDSGHQETQYF
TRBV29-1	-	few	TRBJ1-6	TGCAGCGTCTCCACAGGGACCAATTCACCCCTCCACTTT	CSVSTGTNSPLHF
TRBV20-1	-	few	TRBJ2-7	TGCAGTACCCCGCACAGGGTGACTTACGAGCAGTACTTC	CSTPHRVTYEQYF
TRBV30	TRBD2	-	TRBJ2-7	TGTGCCTGGATACGGCGGGAGACCTACGAGCAGTACTTC	CAWIRRETYEQYF
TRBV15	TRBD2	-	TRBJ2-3	TGTGCCACCAGCAGAGATAGCCTAGCGGGAGTTACGCAGTATTTT	CATSRDSLAGVTQYF
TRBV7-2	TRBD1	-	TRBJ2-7	TGTGCCAGCAGCCTAACAAGGGGGACAGGGACCTACGAGCAGTACTTC	CASSLTRGTGTYEQYF
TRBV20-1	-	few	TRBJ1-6	TGCAGTGCTAGTCCGGGAGGCAGTGGTTCACCCCTCCACTTT	CSASPGGSGSPLHF
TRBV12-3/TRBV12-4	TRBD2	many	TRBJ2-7	TGTGCCAGCAGTTTAGCAGGCGGGGGCTACGAGCAGTACTTC	CASSLAGGGYEQYF
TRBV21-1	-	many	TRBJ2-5	TGTGCCAGCAGCAAGGCGACAGACCCGGGGGAGACCCAGTACTTC	CASSKATDPGETQYF
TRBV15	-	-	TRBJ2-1	TGTGCCACCAGCAGAATAGCAGGGCGGGAGCAGTTCTTC	CATSRIAGREQFF
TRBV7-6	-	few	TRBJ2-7	TGTGCCAGCAGCCCACGGCCCTACGATGGGCAGTACTTC	CASSPRPYDGQYF
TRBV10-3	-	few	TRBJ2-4	TGTGCCATCAGTGAGCTAAGTGCTAGCAACATTCAGTACTTC	CAISELSASNIQYF
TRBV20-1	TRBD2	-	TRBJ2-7	TGCAGTGCCTGGACTAGCGGGAGACCCCACGAGCAGTACTTC	CSAWTSGRPHEQYF
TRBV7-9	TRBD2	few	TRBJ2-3	TGTGCCAGCAGCCCGGGGGGGGGGACCGCAGATACGCAGTATTTT	CASSPGGGTADTQYF
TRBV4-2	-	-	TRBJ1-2	TGTGCCAGCAGCCTTTTCAGGGAGTCTAACTATGGCTACACCTTC	CASSLFRESNYGYTF
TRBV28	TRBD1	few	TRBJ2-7	TGTGCCAGCGGTGAGAATCAGGGGGCTAAGGTTTTAGCCTACGAGCAGTACTTC	CASGENQGAKVLAYEQYF
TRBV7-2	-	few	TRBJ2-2	TGTGCCAGCAGCTTAGGAGGGGGGGCCGGGGAGCTGTTTTTT	CASSLGGGAGELFF
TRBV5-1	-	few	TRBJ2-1	TGCGCCAGCAGCTTGACCGGGAAGGTTTCGGTCGAGCAGTTCTTC	CASSLTGKVSVEQFF
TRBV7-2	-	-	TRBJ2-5	TGTGCCAGCAGCTTATATGAGGGGCTGCCCGGGACCCAGTACTTC	CASSLYEGLPGTQYF
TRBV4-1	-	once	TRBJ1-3	TGCGCCAGCAGCCGAACGGCCACAGTGGCGTCCCGCTCTGGAAACACCATATATTTT	CASSRTATVASRSGNTIYF
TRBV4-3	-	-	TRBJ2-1	TGCGCCAGCAGCCAAGATAACAGGGTTTCCAATGAGCAGTTCTTC	CASSQDNRVSNEQFF
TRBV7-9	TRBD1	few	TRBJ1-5	TGTGCCAGCAGCTGGGGACAGGGGGGCAATCAGCCCCAGCATTTT	CASSWGQGGNQPQHF
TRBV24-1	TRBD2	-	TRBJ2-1	TGTGCCACCAGTGACCGACTAGCGGGCTATTCGTCCTACAATGAGCAGTTCTTC	CATSDRLAGYSSYNEQFF
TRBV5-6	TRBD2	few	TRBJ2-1	TGTGCCAGCAGCTTGTTGGGACTAGCGGGCAATGAGCAGTTCTTC	CASSLLGLAGNEQFF
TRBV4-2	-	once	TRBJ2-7	TGTGCCAGCAGCCCTCGACGGCGGGGTAGCTCCTACGAGCAGTACTTC	CASSPRRRGSSYEQYF
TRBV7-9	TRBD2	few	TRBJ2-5	TGTGCCAGCAGCTTTCCTAGCGGGACCCAAGAGACCCAGTACTTC	CASSFPSGTQETQYF
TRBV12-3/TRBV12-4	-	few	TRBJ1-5	TGTGCCAGCAGCACCGCAGAAGGGCGCACTCAGCCCCAGCATTTT	CASSTAEGRTQPQHF
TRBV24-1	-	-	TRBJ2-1	TGTGCCACCAGTGATCCCGGAGGGGGCTGGGGGAATGAGCAGTTCTTC	CATSDPGGGWGNEQFF
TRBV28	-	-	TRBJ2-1	TGTGCCAGCAGTCTCGGCCCCCCCTACTACAATGAGCAGTTCTTC	CASSLGPPYYNEQFF
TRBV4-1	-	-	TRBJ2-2	TGCGCCAGCAGCCAAATCTCAGTCGCCGGGGAGCTGTTTTTT	CASSQISVAGELFF
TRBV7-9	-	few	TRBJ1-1	TGTGCCAGCAGCACGACGGTGAACACTGAAGCTTTCTTT	CASSTTVNTEAFF
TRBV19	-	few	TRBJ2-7	TGTGCCAGTAGTATAGATCCTGCTACCTACGAGCAGTACTTC	CASSIDPATYEQYF
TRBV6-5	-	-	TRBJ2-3	TGTGCCAGCAGTTACTCGGACCGGGGCCCAGATACGCAGTATTTT	CASSYSDRGPDTQYF
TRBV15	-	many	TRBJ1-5	TGTGCCACCAGCGCCCCAGGGGCTCAGCCCCAGCATTTT	CATSAPGAQPQHF
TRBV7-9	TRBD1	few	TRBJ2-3	TGTGCCAGCAGCTCCAGACAGGGGACAGATACGCAGTATTTT	CASSSRQGTDTQYF